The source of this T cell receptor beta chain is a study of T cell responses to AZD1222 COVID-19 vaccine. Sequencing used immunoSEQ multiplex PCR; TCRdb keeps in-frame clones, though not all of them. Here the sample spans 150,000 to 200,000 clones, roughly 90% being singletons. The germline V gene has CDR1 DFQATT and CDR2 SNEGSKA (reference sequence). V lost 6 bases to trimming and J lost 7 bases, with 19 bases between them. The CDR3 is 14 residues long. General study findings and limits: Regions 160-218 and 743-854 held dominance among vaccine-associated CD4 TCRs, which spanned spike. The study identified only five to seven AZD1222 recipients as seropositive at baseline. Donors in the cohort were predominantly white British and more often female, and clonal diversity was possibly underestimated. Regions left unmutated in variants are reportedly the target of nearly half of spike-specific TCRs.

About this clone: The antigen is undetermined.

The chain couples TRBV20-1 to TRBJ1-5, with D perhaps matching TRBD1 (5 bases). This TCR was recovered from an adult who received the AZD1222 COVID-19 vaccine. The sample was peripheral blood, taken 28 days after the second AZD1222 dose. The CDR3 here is CSASGAGIYQPQHF. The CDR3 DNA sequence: TGCAGTGCAAGTGGGGCAGGGATATACCAGCCCCAGCATTTT.